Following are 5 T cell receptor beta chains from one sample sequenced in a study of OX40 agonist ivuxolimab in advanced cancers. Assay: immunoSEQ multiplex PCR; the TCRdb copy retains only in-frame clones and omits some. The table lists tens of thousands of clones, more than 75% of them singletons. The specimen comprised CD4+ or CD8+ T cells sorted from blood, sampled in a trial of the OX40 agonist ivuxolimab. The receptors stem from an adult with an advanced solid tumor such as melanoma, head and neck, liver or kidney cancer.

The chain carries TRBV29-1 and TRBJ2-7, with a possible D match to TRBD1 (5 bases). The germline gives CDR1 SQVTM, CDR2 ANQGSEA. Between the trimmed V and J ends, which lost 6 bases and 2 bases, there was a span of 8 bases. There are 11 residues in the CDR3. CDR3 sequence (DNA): TGCAGCGTCAGGGTCACCTACGAGCAGTACTTC. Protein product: CSVRVTYEQYF.

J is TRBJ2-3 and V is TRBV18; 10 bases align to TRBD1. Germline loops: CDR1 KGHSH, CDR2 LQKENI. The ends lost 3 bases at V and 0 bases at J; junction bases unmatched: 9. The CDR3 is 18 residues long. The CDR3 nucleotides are TGTGCCAGCTCACCTCCGGGACAGGGGTTAGGAAGCACAGATACGCAGTATTTT. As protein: CASSPPGQGLGSTDTQYF. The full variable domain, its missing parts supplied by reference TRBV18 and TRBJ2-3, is NAGVMQNPRHLVRRRGQEARLRCSPMKGHSHVYWYRQLPEEGLKFMVYLQKENIIDESGMPKERFSAEFPKEGPSILRIQQVVRGDSAAYFCASSPPGQGLGSTDTQYFGPGTRLTVL.

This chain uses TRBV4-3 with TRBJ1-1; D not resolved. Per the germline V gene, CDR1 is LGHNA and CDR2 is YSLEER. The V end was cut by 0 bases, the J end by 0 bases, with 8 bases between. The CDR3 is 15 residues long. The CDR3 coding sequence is TGCGCCAGCAGCCAAGAGCCAGTTATGAACACTGAAGCTTTCTTT. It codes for CASSQEPVMNTEAFF.

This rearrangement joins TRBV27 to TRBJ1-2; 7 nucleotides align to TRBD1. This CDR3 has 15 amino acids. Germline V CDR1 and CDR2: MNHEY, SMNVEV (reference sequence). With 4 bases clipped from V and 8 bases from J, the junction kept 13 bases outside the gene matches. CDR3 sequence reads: CASSSHQYRGWGYTF. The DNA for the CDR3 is TGTGCCAGCAGTTCCCACCAATACAGGGGTTGGGGCTACACCTTC.

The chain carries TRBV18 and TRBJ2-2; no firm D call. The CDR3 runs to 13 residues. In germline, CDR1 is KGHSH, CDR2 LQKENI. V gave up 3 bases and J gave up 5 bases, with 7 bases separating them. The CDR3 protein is CASSPDLTGELFF. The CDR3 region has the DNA TGTGCCAGCTCACCGGACCTTACCGGGGAGCTGTTTTTT.